This TCR beta chain appears in the sequencing data of a study of shared clonotypes between healthy human individuals. Whole-study findings and limits: Relative to memory subsets, naive subsets generally showed larger estimated richness. The genetic and exposure-history diversity represented was limited by few donors.

Concerning this clone: Its antigen is currently unknown.

CDR3 length equals 16 residues. Trimming removed 2 bases from V and 2 bases from J, with 13 bases in between. CDR1 is SGHVS, CDR2 FQNEAQ, per germline. The repertoire was sequenced with immunoSEQ multiplex PCR; TCRdb's copy has only in-frame clones and lacks some. The data contain more than 2 million clones, roughly 96% of them seen just once; the ten biggest clones take up more than 0.1%. The J gene is TRBJ1-5, the V gene TRBV7-8, with D possibly being TRBD1 (5 bases). The TCR comes from a man between 18 and 35 years old in good health. Input material: naive CD4+ T cells sorted from blood. This sample's subset: CD45RA+ positively selected. CDR3 loop: CASSLSSGSGNQPQHF. The CDR3 nucleotides read TGTGCCAGCAGCTTATCGTCAGGGTCTGGCAATCAGCCCCAGCATTTT.